These 9 T cell receptor beta chains were sequenced from one sample in a study of a mutant IDH1 vaccine in newly diagnosed glioma. Time point specified: week 35, safety follow-up. In every dose of vaccine, 300 ug of mutant IDH1 20-mer peptide was given alongside topical imiquimod. Clones were sequenced by immunoSEQ multiplex PCR, and TCRdb holds only the in-frame ones, with some missing. The sample lists about 54,000 clones, less than 90% occurring once. No cognate antigen is known for these TCRs. This sample comprised PBMCs, obtained from a glioma patient whose treatment included an IDH1 peptide vaccine. These receptors were collected from a man between 35 and 55 years old with glioma.

This clone was found once. CDR3 sequence reads: CAITGRGMFEQYF. CDR3 coding DNA: TGTGCCATCACGGGCAGGGGAATGTTCGAGCAGTACTTC. The J gene is TRBJ2-7, the V gene TRBV10-3; tentative D call: TRBD1 (6 bases). Per the germline V gene, CDR1 is ENHRY and CDR2 is SYGVKD. This CDR3 spans 13 amino acids. Between the trimmed V and J ends, which lost 7 bases and 6 bases, there was a span of 16 bases.

CDR3 region: CASSYRGDYNEQFF. In DNA, the CDR3 is TGCGCCAGCAGCTATAGGGGGGACTACAATGAGCAGTTCTTC. V gene TRBV5-1 combines with J gene TRBJ2-1, with D perhaps assigned TRBD1 or TRBD2 (6 bases each). This CDR3 is built from 14 residues. The V end was cut by 3 bases, the J end by 3 bases, with 10 bases between. The germline V gene encodes CDR1 SGHRS and CDR2 YFSETQ.

The V and J genes are TRBV5-4 and TRBJ1-2; no firm D call. This CDR3 has 11 residues. The germline V gene has CDR1 SGHNT and CDR2 YYREEE (reference sequence). V lost 2 bases and J lost 5, with 4 bases in between. The CDR3 here is CASSFRYGYTF. The CDR3 bases are TGTGCCAGCAGCTTCCGGTATGGCTACACCTTC.

V and J are TRBV27 and TRBJ2-1; D gene uncertain. CDR3 length: 14 amino acids. Between the trimmed V and J ends, which lost 11 bases and 4 bases, there was a span of 18 bases. Germline CDR1 and CDR2: MNHEY and SMNVEV (reference sequence). The CDR3 reads CAAGIGTPYNEQFF. The CDR3 coding sequence is TGTGCCGCAGGCATCGGTACCCCTTACAATGAGCAGTTCTTC.

The V gene is TRBV5-3, the J gene TRBJ1-2; the D is unclear. TRBV5-3 is filed as an ORF, its function uncertain. V was shortened by 4 bases and J by 2 bases, with 15 bases between the two germline ends. The CDR3 contains 15 residues. The CDR3 is CARSLLPGRNYGYTF. The DNA for the CDR3 is TGTGCCAGAAGCCTTCTCCCAGGCCGGAACTATGGCTACACCTTC.

A single count supports this clone. V gene TRBV6-6 combines with J gene TRBJ1-2, with TRBD1 identical over 9 bases. Germline V lookup: CDR1 MNHNY, CDR2 SVGAGI (reference sequence). The V gene end was trimmed by 5 bases and the J gene end by 8 bases; junction bases not matched to a gene: 9. The CDR3 sequence is 14 residues long. In DNA form, the CDR3 reads TGTGCCAGCAGTACAATCGACAGGGGGTTAGGCTACACCTTC. This translates into CASSTIDRGLGYTF.

The V and J genes are TRBV18 and TRBJ2-7; D is ambiguous. Germline lookup yields CDR1 KGHSH and CDR2 LQKENI. Trimming took off 3 bases at V and 1 base at J, with 7 bases between the two ends. The CDR3 extends over 13 amino acids. CDR3 sequence reads: CASSPSNSYEQYF. For the CDR3, the DNA is TGTGCCAGCTCACCGAGTAATTCCTACGAGCAGTACTTC.

V is TRBV9 and J is TRBJ2-3; perhaps TRBD1 as D (5 bases). Germline V gene sequence: CDR1 SGDLS, CDR2 YYNGEE. The germline V and J ends were trimmed by 4 bases and 1 base, with 10 bases remaining between them. The CDR3 totals 14 residues. In DNA, the CDR3 is TGTGCCAGCAGCTTTGGGGCGGGCACAGATACGCAGTATTTT. Translating gives CASSFGAGTDTQYF.

V usage is TRBV10-3 and J usage is TRBJ2-3; D is possibly TRBD2 (6 bases). V lost 5 bases to trimming and J lost 0 bases, with 12 bases between them. The V gene's germline CDR1 is ENHRY and CDR2 SYGVKD. The CDR3 has 15 residues. CDR3 region: CAISPRAGSTDTQYF. The CDR3 DNA reads as TGTGCCATCAGTCCGAGGGCGGGAAGCACAGATACGCAGTATTTT.